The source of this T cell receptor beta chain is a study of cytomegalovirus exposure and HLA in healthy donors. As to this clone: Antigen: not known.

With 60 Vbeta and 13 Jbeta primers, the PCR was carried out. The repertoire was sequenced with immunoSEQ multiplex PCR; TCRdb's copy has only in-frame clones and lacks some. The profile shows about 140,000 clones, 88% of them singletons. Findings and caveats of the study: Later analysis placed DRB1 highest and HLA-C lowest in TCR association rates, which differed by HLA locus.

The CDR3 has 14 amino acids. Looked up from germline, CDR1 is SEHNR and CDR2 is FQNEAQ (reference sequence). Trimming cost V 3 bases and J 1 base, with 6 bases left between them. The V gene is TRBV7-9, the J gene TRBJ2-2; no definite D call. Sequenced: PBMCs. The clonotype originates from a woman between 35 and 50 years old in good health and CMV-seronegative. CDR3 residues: CASSLRKNTGELFF. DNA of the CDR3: TGTGCCAGCAGCTTGAGGAAGAACACCGGGGAGCTGTTTTTT.